These 32 T cell receptor beta chains came from one sample sequenced in a study of cytomegalovirus exposure and HLA in healthy donors (dated by TCRdb to the late 2010s). Library construction relied on the immunoSEQ multiplex PCR assay. For the multiplex PCR, a mixture combining 60 forward primers for TCR Vbeta segments and 13 reverse primers for TCR Jbeta segments was used. What TCRdb holds here is the immuneACCESS table cut down to in-frame rearrangements. Part of the clones is not present; checked against another copy, under half of the missing clones reflect an unresolved V gene, and the others are unexplained. The sample profile shows over 70,000 clones; over 70% of them were found once. The ten most abundant clones make up around 3.1% of the sample. The sequencing input was PBMCs. The receptors derive from a man aged 50 or older in good health and CMV-seropositive.

This clone was counted a single time. The J gene is TRBJ1-4, the V gene TRBV5-6; TRBD1 matches at 8 bases. V trimming: 0 bases; J trimming: 3 bases; junction bases outside the gene matches: 4. This CDR3 region has 16 residues. Germline V gives CDR1 SGHDT, CDR2 YYEEEE. The CDR3 coding sequence is TGTGCCAGCAGCTTGGTACAGGGGGGAGCTAATGAAAAACTGTTTTTT. It specifies CASSLVQGGANEKLFF.

The rearrangement uses TRBV4-2 and TRBJ2-1; the match to TRBD2 covers 14 bases. J gave up 5 bases and V 1 base, and 7 bases lay outside the gene matches. CDR1 is LGHNA and CDR2 is YNFKEQ in the germline V gene. The CDR3 extends over 18 amino acids. In DNA form, the CDR3 reads TGTGCCAGCAGCCAAGGACTAGCGGGAGGGCCGAGCCACAATGAGCAGTTCTTC. The encoded protein is CASSQGLAGGPSHNEQFF.

This clone has just a few counts. V gene TRBV2 combines with J gene TRBJ2-2; no clear D gene. Trimming shortened V by 4 bases and J by 2 bases, and 11 bases separated the two germline ends. Per germline, CDR1 SNHLY and CDR2 FYNNEI. The CDR3 consists of 15 residues. The CDR3 is CASSGAGRNTGELFF. The CDR3 DNA reads as TGTGCCAGCAGTGGGGCAGGAAGAAACACCGGGGAGCTGTTTTTT.

The chain uses TRBV2 and TRBJ2-3; TRBD2 matches at 13 bases. The junction had 8 bases not matched to a gene; V was cut back by 2 bases and J by 0 bases. The CDR3 is made up of 19 amino acids. Looked up from germline, CDR1 is SNHLY and CDR2 is FYNNEI. CDR3 residues: CASSEWGLAGMSSTDTQYF. CDR3 bases: TGTGCCAGCAGTGAATGGGGACTAGCGGGGATGAGTAGCACAGATACGCAGTATTTT.

The chain joins TRBV11-3 to TRBJ2-1; the D is unclear. Deletions cut 1 base from V and 6 bases from J, with 7 bases between. This CDR3 contains 13 residues. Germline loops: CDR1 SGHNT, CDR2 YENEEA. CDR3 protein: CASSLGASNEQFF. The CDR3 region has the DNA TGTGCCAGCAGCTTAGGTGCGTCCAATGAGCAGTTCTTC.

This chain joins TRBV10-3 and TRBJ1-5; D is unclear. Germline CDR1 reads ENHRY; CDR2 reads SYGVKD. V was cut by 0 bases and J by 7 bases, with 7 bases left in between. The CDR3 runs 13 residues. The CDR3: CAISESTRQPQHF. CDR3 nucleotides: TGTGCCATCAGTGAGTCGACTCGGCAGCCCCAGCATTTT.

The V gene is TRBV11-2, the J gene TRBJ2-2, with 9 bases identical to TRBD1. V shed 4 bases, J shed 6 bases, and the junction held 12 bases outside the gene matches. Germline CDR1 is SGHAT and CDR2 is FQNNGV. The CDR3 length is 17 residues. In nucleotides, the CDR3 is TGTGCCAGCAGCTACACCCCCGGGACAGGGAGGGCCGGGGAGCTGTTTTTT. Translation: CASSYTPGTGRAGELFF.

V and J are TRBV4-1 and TRBJ2-5; maybe TRBD2 (6 bases). The CDR3 is made up of 15 amino acids. Germline CDR1 MGHRA, CDR2 YSYEKL. The V end lost 1 base, the J end lost 4 bases, and 13 bases lay between the germline ends. This CDR3 is CASSQVPGAVETQYF. In DNA form, the CDR3 reads TGCGCCAGCAGCCAAGTGCCGGGAGCGGTAGAGACCCAGTACTTC.

This clone has just a few counts. The CDR3 DNA reads as TGTGCCAGCAGGGGGGGACAGGGTAATGAAAAACTGTTTTTT. This gives the protein CASRGGQGNEKLFF. The chain links TRBV6-5 to TRBJ1-4; 9 nucleotides align to TRBD1. The germline V gene has CDR1 MNHEY and CDR2 SVGAGI. The junction had 3 bases not matched to a gene; V was cut back by 6 bases and J by 4 bases. The length of the CDR3 is 14 residues.

This sequence joins TRBV5-4 and TRBJ1-2; 7 bases fit TRBD1. The V gene's germline CDR1 is SGHNT and CDR2 YYREEE (reference sequence). CDR3 size: 15 residues. V shed 5 bases and J 8 bases; nucleotides not matched to a gene: 15. For the CDR3, the DNA is TGTGCCAGCAGTACACAGGGGAGGCTCTATGGGGGCTACACCTTC. Amino acid sequence: CASSTQGRLYGGYTF.

The V gene is TRBV5-4, the J gene TRBJ2-1, with D perhaps matching TRBD2 (6 bases). V lost 4 bases and J lost 4, with 12 bases in between. Germline V lookup: CDR1 SGHNT, CDR2 YYREEE (reference sequence). The length of the CDR3 is 14 residues. The CDR3 is CASSRTNSYNEQFF. The CDR3 coding sequence is TGTGCCAGCAGCAGGACTAATTCATACAATGAGCAGTTCTTC.

The J gene is TRBJ1-4, the V gene TRBV15; no reliable D call. V was shortened by 9 bases and J by 0 bases, with 11 bases between the two germline ends. Germline CDR1 LNHNV, CDR2 YYDKDF (reference sequence). This CDR3 has 14 residues. CDR3 sequence (DNA): TGTGCCACGCTGCAGGAAGCAACTAATGAAAAACTGTTTTTT. The encoded protein is CATLQEATNEKLFF.

This clone came up a few times. The V call is TRBV19, the J call TRBJ2-1, with 7 bases matching TRBD2. The J segment lost 6 bases and the V segment lost 7 bases, leaving 15 bases of the junction unmatched. Germline CDR1 is LNHDA and CDR2 is SQIVND (reference sequence). The CDR3 consists of 16 residues. The CDR3 bases are TGTGCCAGTAAATCTAGCGGAGAAACACTGTCCAATGAGCAGTTCTTC. Residues: CASKSSGETLSNEQFF. The variable domain in full, completed from reference TRBV19 and TRBJ2-1, reads DGGITQSPKYLFRKEGQNVTLSCEQNLNHDAMYWYRQDPGQGLRLIYYSQIVNDFQKGDIAEGYSVSREKKESFPLTVTSAQKNPTAFYLCASKSSGETLSNEQFFGPGTRLTVL.

The V gene is TRBV13, the J gene TRBJ2-7; D unresolved. Trimming pared 5 bases from V and 2 bases from J, leaving 16 bases between. CDR3 length equals 15 residues. CDR1 is PRHDT, CDR2 FYEKMQ, per germline (reference sequence). CDR3 sequence: CASSPKTKTAYEQYF. The CDR3 coding sequence is TGTGCCAGCAGCCCCAAGACAAAAACTGCCTACGAGCAGTACTTC. The full variable domain, rest sourced from reference TRBV13 and TRBJ2-7, is AAGVIQSPRHLIKEKRETATLKCYPIPRHDTVYWYQQGPGQDPQFLISFYEKMQSDKGSIPDRFSAQQFSDYHSELNMSSLELGDSALYFCASSPKTKTAYEQYFGPGTRLTVT.

The rearrangement uses TRBV5-4 and TRBJ2-3; 13 bases match TRBD2. CDR3 length: 17 amino acids. Per germline, CDR1 SGHNT and CDR2 YYREEE (reference sequence). V was pared by 0 bases and J by 3 bases, with 4 bases of the junction left unmatched. The CDR3 DNA sequence: TGTGCCAGCAGCTTGGGACTACTAGCGGGAGGGACAGATACGCAGTATTTT. Amino acids: CASSLGLLAGGTDTQYF.

The J gene is TRBJ2-1, the V gene TRBV27; 8 positions agree with TRBD2. CDR1 is MNHEY and CDR2 is SMNVEV in the germline V gene (reference sequence). The J segment lost 1 base and the V segment lost 7 bases, leaving 3 bases of the junction unmatched. This CDR3 region has 14 residues. The CDR3 sequence: CASIPGGSYNEQFF. In nucleotides, the CDR3 is TGTGCCAGCATCCCGGGAGGGTCCTACAATGAGCAGTTCTTC.

The J gene is TRBJ2-1, the V gene TRBV6-1; the D is unclear. This CDR3 region has 12 residues. CDR1 and CDR2 (germline): MNHNS, SASEGT. V gave up 6 bases and J gave up 13 bases, with 16 bases separating them. CDR3 residues: CASSPSRVGQFF. CDR3 bases: TGTGCCAGCAGCCCGAGTCGGGTCGGTCAGTTCTTC.

This chain connects TRBV5-6 to TRBJ2-7; 10 positions match TRBD2. CDR3 length: 17 amino acids. J gave up 2 bases and V 2 bases, and 10 bases lay outside the gene matches. Germline CDR1 is SGHDT and CDR2 is YYEEEE. The CDR3 DNA sequence: TGTGCCAGCAGCTTAAGGGGCACTAGCGGGAAAACCTACGAGCAGTACTTC. It translates to CASSLRGTSGKTYEQYF.

The J gene is TRBJ2-2, the V gene TRBV5-4, with TRBD1 matching over 8 bases. CDR1 and CDR2 (germline): SGHNT, YYREEE (reference sequence). The CDR3 loop spans 15 amino acids. With 4 bases clipped from V and 3 bases from J, the junction kept 5 bases outside the gene matches. The CDR3 is CASSQDRDDTGELFF. The DNA of the CDR3 is TGTGCCAGCAGCCAGGACAGGGACGACACCGGGGAGCTGTTTTTT.

This clone was found once. This chain links TRBV7-9 with TRBJ2-7; 7 bases fit TRBD1. The CDR3 has 12 residues. Germline V gives CDR1 SEHNR, CDR2 FQNEAQ (reference sequence). V dropped 5 bases and J dropped 6; count of bases not matched to a gene: 4. DNA for the CDR3: TGTGCCAGCAGCGTGGGGACAGCCGAGCAGTACTTC. As protein: CASSVGTAEQYF.

This chain joins TRBV9 and TRBJ1-2; a weak D match, TRBD1 (6 bases). Germline CDR1 and CDR2: SGDLS and YYNGEE. The CDR3 sequence is 15 residues long. Trimming pared 2 bases from V and 4 bases from J, leaving 15 bases between. The CDR3 is CASSVWTAKVYGYTF. DNA for the CDR3: TGTGCCAGCAGCGTCTGGACAGCCAAAGTCTATGGCTACACCTTC.

This rearrangement joins TRBV4-1 to TRBJ2-2, with 14 bases fitting TRBD2. From germline, CDR1 is MGHRA and CDR2 YSYEKL. Trimming at V came to 2 bases and at J to 3 bases, leaving 8 bases not matched to a gene. The CDR3 is 19 residues long. CDR3 nucleotides: TGCGCCAGCAGCCAATTCCCGACTAGCGGGAGGGTTCACACCGGGGAGCTGTTTTTT. Protein sequence: CASSQFPTSGRVHTGELFF.

This sequence joins TRBV4-3 and TRBJ1-3; 7 nucleotides agree with TRBD1. CDR3 length: 18 amino acids. With V trimmed by 0 bases and J by 2 bases, 10 bases remained unmatched. CDR1 is LGHNA and CDR2 is YSLEER in the germline V gene. CDR3 sequence: CASSQEGTASPPGNTIYF. The CDR3 DNA follows: TGCGCCAGCAGCCAAGAGGGGACAGCTTCTCCGCCTGGAAACACCATATATTTT.

The chain is built from TRBV18 and TRBJ2-3, with TRBD2 matching over 13 bases. With V trimmed by 2 bases and J by 5 bases, 4 bases remained unmatched. This CDR3 has 16 amino acids. CDR1 and CDR2 from the germline V gene are KGHSH and LQKENI. The CDR3 is CASSPAGLAGRDTQYF. CDR3 nucleotides: TGTGCCAGCTCACCAGCGGGACTAGCGGGGCGAGATACGCAGTATTTT.

This clone was counted a single time. The rearrangement joins TRBV5-4 to TRBJ2-3; perhaps TRBD2 as D (5 bases). The CDR3 is 15 residues long. CDR1 and CDR2 from the germline V gene are SGHNT and YYREEE (reference sequence). Trimming took off 4 bases at V and 0 bases at J, with 12 bases between the two ends. CDR3 sequence: CASSLQSGSTDTQYF. The CDR3 DNA follows: TGTGCCAGCAGCCTACAAAGCGGAAGCACAGATACGCAGTATTTT.

This rearrangement joins TRBV11-2 to TRBJ2-3; TRBD1 matches at 7 bases. Germline CDR1 is SGHAT and CDR2 is FQNNGV. Germline trimming cut 5 bases from V and 5 bases from J; bases unmatched to any gene: 7. This CDR3 comprises 14 residues. The CDR3: CASSPGDSLDTQYF. The CDR3 DNA is TGTGCCAGCAGCCCTGGGGACAGTTTAGATACGCAGTATTTT.

The J gene is TRBJ1-2, the V gene TRBV14, with D possibly matching TRBD1 (5 bases). This CDR3 contains 15 residues. Germline V gives CDR1 SGHDN, CDR2 FVKESK. Between the trimmed V and J ends, which lost 0 bases and 6 bases, there was a span of 14 bases. As DNA, the CDR3 is TGTGCCAGCAGCCAAGATATTTGGGGGAGGGATGGCTACACCTTC. This codes for CASSQDIWGRDGYTF.

CDR3 DNA: TGTGCCAGCAGCTGGCTAGCGGGAGGCGGCTACGAGCAGTACTTC. Protein: CASSWLAGGGYEQYF. This chain uses TRBV11-2 with TRBJ2-7, with TRBD2 identical over 11 bases. CDR1 and CDR2 (germline): SGHAT, FQNNGV. The CDR3 totals 15 residues. The ends lost 4 bases at V and 3 bases at J; junction bases unmatched: 5.

The chain carries TRBV7-9 and TRBJ2-2; TRBD2 is a possible D gene (6 bases). V was trimmed by 1 base and J by 3 bases, leaving 9 bases between them. The CDR3 totals 15 residues. The germline gives CDR1 SEHNR, CDR2 FQNEAQ (reference sequence). The CDR3 DNA sequence: TGTGCCAGCAGCTTAGGGCTAGCGTACACCGGGGAGCTGTTTTTT. This sequence encodes CASSLGLAYTGELFF. The full variable domain, in which reference TRBV7-9 and TRBJ2-2 provide the parts outside the CDR3, is DTGVSQNPRHKITKRGQNVTFRCDPISEHNRLYWYRQTLGQGPEFLTYFQNEAQLEKSRLLSDRFSAERPKGSFSTLEIQRTEQGDSAMYLCASSLGLAYTGELFFGEGSRLTVL.

The chain uses TRBV5-3 and TRBJ2-1; D possibly corresponds to TRBD2 (6 bases). TRBV5-3 is marked as an open reading frame, function uncertain. The CDR3 is 15 amino acids. V was trimmed by 4 bases and J by 7 bases, leaving 18 bases between them. Here the CDR3 DNA reads TGTGCCAGAAGCAGAATGGGGTGCGGGACTAATGAGCAGTTCTTC. The encoded protein is CARSRMGCGTNEQFF.

This clone was counted once. The rearrangement links TRBV11-2 to TRBJ2-2; 7 bases map to TRBD2. CDR1 and CDR2 (germline): SGHAT, FQNNGV. V lost 3 bases and J lost 1; bases outside the gene matches: 11. The length of the CDR3 is 18 residues. The CDR3 here is CASSLDLPRGRNTGELFF. CDR3 DNA sequence: TGTGCCAGCAGCTTGGACCTCCCCCGCGGGAGGAACACCGGGGAGCTGTTTTTT.

The CDR3 is CASSPIEGGEETQYF. The CDR3, as DNA: TGTGCCAGCTCCCCCATCGAAGGGGGCGAAGAGACCCAGTACTTC. V gene TRBV18 combines with J gene TRBJ2-5; 7 bases fit TRBD1. The V segment lost 6 bases and the J segment 3 bases; nucleotides outside the gene matches: 10. In germline, CDR1 is KGHSH, CDR2 LQKENI. The CDR3 is 15 amino acids.